A single sample is the source of the 5 T cell receptor beta chains below, sequenced in a study of CD8+ T cells in alopecia areata. Treatment noted: oral pan-JAK inhibitor, 5-10 mg twice daily. cDNA serving as the sequencing template came from extracted, reverse transcribed RNA. TCRdb's table, derived via immunoSEQ multiplex PCR, lists solely in-frame clones and lacks some. The sample gives some 240,000 clones, approximately 57% of which show up once; 1.6% is in the top ten. The sequencing used CD4+ T cells sorted from blood, collected at week 4, from a patient treated with tofacitinib. These TCRs come from a human donor with alopecia areata.

Comment on this clone: One junction end does not reproduce the germline sequence, and a read error may be involved. V usage is TRBV30 and J usage is TRBJ1-1, with TRBD1 identical over 7 bases. CDR1 and CDR2 (germline): GTSNPN, SVGIG (reference sequence). This CDR3 has 15 amino acids. DNA for the CDR3: TGTGCCTGGAGGGGGGGGGACAGCCTGGTAGAGGGAACCCGCTTC. It is translated as CAWRGGDSLVEGTRF.

The chain links TRBV6-5 to TRBJ1-5; D possibly corresponds to TRBD1 (5 bases). Trimming stripped 5 bases from V and 7 bases from J, with 18 bases between. The CDR3 is 15 amino acids. Germline CDR1 MNHEY, CDR2 SVGAGI. The chain's CDR3 is CASSPPGPPGQPQHF. In nucleotides, the CDR3 is TGTGCCAGCAGTCCGCCGGGACCCCCCGGACAGCCCCAGCATTTT.

This clone was counted at least ten times. The chain joins TRBV19 to TRBJ2-2, with TRBD2 as a possible D gene (5 bases). Trimming took off 6 bases at V and 7 bases at J, with 18 bases between the two ends. The germline gives CDR1 LNHDA, CDR2 SQIVND (reference sequence). The CDR3 is 15 residues long. The CDR3 here is CASSIQTNYVGELFF. In DNA, the CDR3 is TGTGCCAGTAGCATACAGACTAACTATGTCGGGGAGCTGTTTTTT.

This rearrangement joins TRBV30 to TRBJ1-2; D remains ambiguous. Germline CDR1 and CDR2: GTSNPN and SVGIG (reference sequence). This CDR3 is built from 12 residues. The V gene lost 1 base and the J gene lost 8 bases, with 11 bases spanning the gap. The CDR3 region is CAWSAVRGGYTF. The CDR3, as DNA: TGTGCCTGGAGTGCGGTTCGGGGAGGCTACACCTTC.

The chain recombines TRBV13 with TRBJ2-1, with 12 positions matching TRBD1. The CDR3 covers 16 residues. Germline CDR1 reads PRHDT; CDR2 reads FYEKMQ (reference sequence). The J segment lost 9 bases and the V segment lost 6 bases, leaving 12 bases of the junction unmatched. DNA of the CDR3: TGTGCCAGCAGAACGCCGGGACAGGGGGCCTTTAGTGAGCAGTTCTTC. This translates into CASRTPGQGAFSEQFF.